Here is one T cell receptor (beta chain) with its context. The Seattle patients joined while their infection was active and were tracked longitudinally afterward. These data originate in a study of blood T cell repertoires in COVID-19. As for the study in general: COVID-19 samples from acute and convalescent phases originated in the United States, Italy and Spain. PBMCs, B-cell-depleted T cells, or T cells were the source of the cDNA or gDNA that made up the material.

The CDR3 is 15 amino acids. CDR1 and CDR2 (germline): LNHDA, SQIVND (reference sequence). J gave up 7 bases and V 5 bases, and 8 bases lay outside the gene matches. Assay: immunoSEQ multiplex PCR; the TCRdb copy retains only in-frame clones and omits some. The table lists 160,000 or so clones, just over 90% of them singletons. Sequencing was done on a sample of peripheral blood. This TCR was recovered from a woman aged 60-75 years with COVID-19, enrolled during active disease. The chain recombines TRBV19 with TRBJ1-6; 7 nucleotides agree with TRBD1. The CDR3 sequence is CASSGTATENSPLHF. CDR3 coding DNA: TGTGCCAGTAGTGGGACAGCGACGGAGAATTCACCCCTCCACTTT.